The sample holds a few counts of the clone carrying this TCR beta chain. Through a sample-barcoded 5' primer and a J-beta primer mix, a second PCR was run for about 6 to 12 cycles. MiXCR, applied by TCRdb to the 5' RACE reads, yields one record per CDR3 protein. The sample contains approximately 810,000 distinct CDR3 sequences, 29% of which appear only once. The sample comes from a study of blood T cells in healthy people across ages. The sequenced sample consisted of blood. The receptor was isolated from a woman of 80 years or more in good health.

The CDR3, as DNA: TGCAGTGCTAGAGATGTCCGACTAGCGGGGATCCAAGAGACCCAGTACTTC. Protein product: CSARDVRLAGIQETQYF. The chain couples TRBV20-1 to TRBJ2-5, with TRBD2 matching 11 bases. This CDR3 is built from 17 residues. Germline lookup yields CDR1 DFQATT and CDR2 SNEGSKA (reference sequence). V dropped 0 bases and J dropped 1; count of bases not matched to a gene: 7.